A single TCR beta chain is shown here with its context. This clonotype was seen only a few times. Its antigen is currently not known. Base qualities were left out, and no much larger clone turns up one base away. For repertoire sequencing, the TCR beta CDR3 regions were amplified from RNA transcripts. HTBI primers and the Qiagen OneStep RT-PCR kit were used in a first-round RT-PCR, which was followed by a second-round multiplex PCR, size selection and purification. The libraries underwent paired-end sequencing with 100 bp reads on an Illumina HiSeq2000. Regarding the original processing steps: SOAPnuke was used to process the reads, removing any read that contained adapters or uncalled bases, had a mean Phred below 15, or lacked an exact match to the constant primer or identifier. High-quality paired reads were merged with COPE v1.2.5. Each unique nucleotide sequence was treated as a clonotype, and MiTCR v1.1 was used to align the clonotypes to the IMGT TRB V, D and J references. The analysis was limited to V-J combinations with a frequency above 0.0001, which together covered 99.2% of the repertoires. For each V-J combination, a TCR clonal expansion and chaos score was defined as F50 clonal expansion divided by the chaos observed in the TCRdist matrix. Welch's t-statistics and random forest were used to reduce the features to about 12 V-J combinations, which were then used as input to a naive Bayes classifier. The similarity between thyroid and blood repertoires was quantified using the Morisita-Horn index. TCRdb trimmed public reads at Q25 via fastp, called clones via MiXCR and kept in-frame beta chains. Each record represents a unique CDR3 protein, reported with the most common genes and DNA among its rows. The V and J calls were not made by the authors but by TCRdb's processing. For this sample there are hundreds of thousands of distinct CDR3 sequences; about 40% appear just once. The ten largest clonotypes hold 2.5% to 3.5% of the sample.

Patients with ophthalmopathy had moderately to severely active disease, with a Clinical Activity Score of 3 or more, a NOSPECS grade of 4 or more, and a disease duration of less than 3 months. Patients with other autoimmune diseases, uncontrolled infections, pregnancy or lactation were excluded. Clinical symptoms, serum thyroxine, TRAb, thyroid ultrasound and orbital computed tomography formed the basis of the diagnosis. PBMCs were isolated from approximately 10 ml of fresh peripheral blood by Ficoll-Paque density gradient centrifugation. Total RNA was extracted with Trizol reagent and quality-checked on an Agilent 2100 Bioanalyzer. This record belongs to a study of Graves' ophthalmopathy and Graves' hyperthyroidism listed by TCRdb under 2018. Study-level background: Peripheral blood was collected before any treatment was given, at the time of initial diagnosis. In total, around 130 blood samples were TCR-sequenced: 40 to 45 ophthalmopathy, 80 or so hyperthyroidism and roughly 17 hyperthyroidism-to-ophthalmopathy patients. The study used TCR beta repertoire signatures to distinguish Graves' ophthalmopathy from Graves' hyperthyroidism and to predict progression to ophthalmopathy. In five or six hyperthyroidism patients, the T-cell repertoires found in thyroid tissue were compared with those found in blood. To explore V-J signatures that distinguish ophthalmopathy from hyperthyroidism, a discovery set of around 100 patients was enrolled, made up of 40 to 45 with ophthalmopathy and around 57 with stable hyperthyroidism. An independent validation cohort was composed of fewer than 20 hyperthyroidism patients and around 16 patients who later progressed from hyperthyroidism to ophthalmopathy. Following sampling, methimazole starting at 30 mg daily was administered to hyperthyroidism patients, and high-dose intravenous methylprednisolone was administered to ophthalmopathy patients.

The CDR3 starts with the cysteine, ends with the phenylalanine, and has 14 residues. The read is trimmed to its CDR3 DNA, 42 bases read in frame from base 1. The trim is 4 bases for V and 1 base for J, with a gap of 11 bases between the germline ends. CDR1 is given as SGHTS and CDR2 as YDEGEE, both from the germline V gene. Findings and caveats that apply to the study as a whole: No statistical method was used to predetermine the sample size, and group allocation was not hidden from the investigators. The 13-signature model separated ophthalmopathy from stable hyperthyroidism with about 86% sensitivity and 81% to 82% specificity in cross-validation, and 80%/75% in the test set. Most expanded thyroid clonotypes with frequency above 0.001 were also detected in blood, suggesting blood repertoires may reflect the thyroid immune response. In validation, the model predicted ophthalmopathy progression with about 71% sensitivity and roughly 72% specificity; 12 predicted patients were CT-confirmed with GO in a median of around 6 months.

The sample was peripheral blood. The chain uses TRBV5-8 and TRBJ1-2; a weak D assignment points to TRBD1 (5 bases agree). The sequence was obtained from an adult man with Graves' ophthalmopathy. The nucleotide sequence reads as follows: TGTGCCAGCAGCAGGACAACGAATAACTATGGCTACACCTTC. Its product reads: CASSRTTNNYGYTF.